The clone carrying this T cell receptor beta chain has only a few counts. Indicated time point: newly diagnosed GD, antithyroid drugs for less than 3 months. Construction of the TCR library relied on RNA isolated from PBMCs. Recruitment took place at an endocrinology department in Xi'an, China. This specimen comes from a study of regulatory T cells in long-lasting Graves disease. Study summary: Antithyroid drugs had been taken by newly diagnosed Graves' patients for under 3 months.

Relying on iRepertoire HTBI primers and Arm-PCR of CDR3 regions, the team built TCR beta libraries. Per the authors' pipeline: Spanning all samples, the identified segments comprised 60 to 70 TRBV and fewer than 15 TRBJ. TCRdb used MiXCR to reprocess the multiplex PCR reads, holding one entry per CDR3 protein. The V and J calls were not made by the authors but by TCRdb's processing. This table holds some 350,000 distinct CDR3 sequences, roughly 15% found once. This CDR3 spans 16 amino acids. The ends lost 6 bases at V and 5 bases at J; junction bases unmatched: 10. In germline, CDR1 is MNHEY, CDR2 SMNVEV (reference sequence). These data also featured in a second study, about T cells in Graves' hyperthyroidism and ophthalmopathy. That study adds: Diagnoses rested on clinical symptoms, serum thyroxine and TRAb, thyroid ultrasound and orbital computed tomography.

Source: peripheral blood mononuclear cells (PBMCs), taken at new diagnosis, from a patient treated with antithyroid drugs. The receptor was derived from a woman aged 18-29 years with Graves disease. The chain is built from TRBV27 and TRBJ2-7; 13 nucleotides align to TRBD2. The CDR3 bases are TGTGCCAGCAGCCTGGGACTAGCGGGATCGCTCGACGAGCAGTACTTC. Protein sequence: CASSLGLAGSLDEQYF.